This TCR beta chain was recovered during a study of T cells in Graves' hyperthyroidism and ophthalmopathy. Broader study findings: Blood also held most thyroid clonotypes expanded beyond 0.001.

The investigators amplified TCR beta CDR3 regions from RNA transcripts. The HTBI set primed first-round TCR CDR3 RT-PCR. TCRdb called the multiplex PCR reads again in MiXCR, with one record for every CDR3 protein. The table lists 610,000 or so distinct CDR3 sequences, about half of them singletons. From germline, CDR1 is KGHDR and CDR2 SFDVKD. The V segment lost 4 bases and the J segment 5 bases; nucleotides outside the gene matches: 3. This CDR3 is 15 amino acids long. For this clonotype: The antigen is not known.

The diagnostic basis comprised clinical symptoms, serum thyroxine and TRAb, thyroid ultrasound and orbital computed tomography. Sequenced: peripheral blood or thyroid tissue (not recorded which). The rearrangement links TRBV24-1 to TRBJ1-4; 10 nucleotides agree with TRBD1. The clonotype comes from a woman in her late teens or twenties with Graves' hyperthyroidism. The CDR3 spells CATSDLDRGNEKLFF. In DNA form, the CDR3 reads TGTGCCACCAGTGACTTGGACAGGGGGAATGAAAAACTGTTTTTT.